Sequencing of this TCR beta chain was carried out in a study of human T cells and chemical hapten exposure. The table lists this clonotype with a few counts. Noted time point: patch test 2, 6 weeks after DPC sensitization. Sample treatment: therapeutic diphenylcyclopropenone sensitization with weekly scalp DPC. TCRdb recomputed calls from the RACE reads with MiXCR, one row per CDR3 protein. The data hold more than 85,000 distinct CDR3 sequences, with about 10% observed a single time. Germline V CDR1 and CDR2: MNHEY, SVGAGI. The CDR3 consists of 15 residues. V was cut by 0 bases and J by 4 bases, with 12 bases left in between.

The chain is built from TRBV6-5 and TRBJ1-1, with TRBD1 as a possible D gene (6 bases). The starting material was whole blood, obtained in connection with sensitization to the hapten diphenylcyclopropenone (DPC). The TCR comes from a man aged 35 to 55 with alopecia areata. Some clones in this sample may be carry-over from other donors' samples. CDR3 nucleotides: TGTGCCAGCAGTTACTCTACAGGGAGGACCACTGAAGCTTTCTTT. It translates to CASSYSTGRTTEAFF.